The 22 T cell receptor beta chains below come from one sample, sequenced in a study of blood T cell repertoires in COVID-19. The protocol was immunoSEQ multiplex PCR, while the TCRdb copy is restricted to in-frame clones and leaves out a portion. The table shows roughly 250,000 clones, with over 75% occurring only once. Sequencing used PBMCs or T cells enriched from blood (not recorded which). The receptors shown here come from a woman between 18 and 29 years old who had recovered from COVID-19.

CDR3 coding DNA: TGTGCCAGCACCGAATCCGGGACAGGGGGCGAGCAGTACTTC. Its translation: CASTESGTGGEQYF. The gene calls are TRBV25-1 and TRBJ2-7; TRBD1 matches at 11 bases. J was trimmed by 6 bases and V by 7 bases; bases with no gene match: 8. The length of the CDR3 is 14 residues. Germline assignment: CDR1 MGHDK and CDR2 SYGVNS.

The V gene is TRBV24-1, the J gene TRBJ1-5; TRBD1 matches 8 bases. V was pared by 3 bases and J by 5 bases, with 5 bases of the junction left unmatched. The CDR3 totals 15 residues. The V gene's germline CDR1 is KGHDR and CDR2 SFDVKD. For the CDR3, the DNA is TGTGCCACCAGTGATAGGACAGGGCCTTATCAGCCCCAGCATTTT. Translation: CATSDRTGPYQPQHF.

This chain uses TRBV5-5 with TRBJ1-2, with D possibly TRBD1 on 5 matching bases. Germline V gene lookup returns CDR1 SGHKS and CDR2 YYEKEE (reference sequence). Trimming shortened V by 2 bases and J by 5 bases, and 16 bases separated the two germline ends. This CDR3 has 15 amino acids. This CDR3 reads CASSFLGVGGYGYTF. CDR3 nucleotides: TGTGCCAGCAGCTTCTTGGGCGTGGGGGGGTATGGCTACACCTTC.

The chain joins TRBV28 to TRBJ2-7, with 7 bases that match TRBD2. The germline V gene encodes CDR1 MDHEN and CDR2 SYDVKM. The V and J ends lost 4 bases and 0 bases, in that order; junction bases with no gene match: 9. The CDR3 runs 16 residues. The CDR3 is CASSSTYRGDSYEQYF. The DNA for the CDR3 is TGTGCCAGCAGTTCGACCTACCGGGGGGACTCCTACGAGCAGTACTTC.

The genes are TRBV24-1 and TRBJ2-1; TRBD1 matches 10 bases. Germline trimming cut 9 bases from V and 10 bases from J; bases unmatched to any gene: 8. The CDR3 spans 13 residues. CDR1 KGHDR and CDR2 SFDVKD come from the germline V gene. CDR3 sequence (DNA): TGTGCCACCTGGGACAGGGGCAACGGAGAGCAGTTCTTC. As protein: CATWDRGNGEQFF.

The gene calls are TRBV20-1 and TRBJ1-5, with 7 positions matching TRBD1. Per the germline V gene, CDR1 is DFQATT and CDR2 is SNEGSKA (reference sequence). This CDR3 contains 15 residues. V was clipped by 3 bases and J by 1 base; unmatched bases: 6. The CDR3 sequence: CSASLDRVSNQPQHF. For the CDR3, the DNA is TGCAGTGCTAGTTTAGACAGGGTAAGCAATCAGCCCCAGCATTTT.

The V and J genes are TRBV19 and TRBJ2-7; D is perhaps TRBD1 (6 bases). In germline, CDR1 is LNHDA, CDR2 SQIVND (reference sequence). Trimming stripped 6 bases from V and 7 bases from J, with 16 bases between. The CDR3 covers 13 residues. CDR3 region: CASSPPGAREQYF. CDR3 DNA: TGTGCCAGTAGCCCGCCAGGGGCGAGGGAGCAGTACTTC.

J is TRBJ1-1 and V is TRBV30; the match to TRBD1 covers 9 bases. Unmatched junction bases numbered 6, after V lost 2 bases and J lost 5 bases. Germline loops: CDR1 GTSNPN, CDR2 SVGIG (reference sequence). CDR3 length equals 14 residues. CDR3 region: CAWSPGQGWTEAFF. The CDR3 nucleotides are TGTGCCTGGAGTCCGGGACAGGGATGGACTGAAGCTTTCTTT.

The chain uses TRBV7-3 and TRBJ2-7; 8 bases line up with TRBD2. CDR3 size: 15 residues. The V gene end was trimmed by 1 base and the J gene end by 5 bases; junction bases not matched to a gene: 7. The germline gives CDR1 SGHTA, CDR2 FQGTGA. In nucleotides, the CDR3 is TGTGCCAGCAGCTTAAAGGTAGCGGGGATTCACGAGCAGTACTTC. This sequence encodes CASSLKVAGIHEQYF.

The chain uses TRBV12-3 or TRBV12-4 and TRBJ2-7, with D maybe TRBD1 (6 bases). The CDR3 is 13 amino acids. Trimming removed 4 bases from V and 6 bases from J, with 13 bases in between. The CDR3 coding sequence is TGTGCCAGCAGTTCTACAGGGATAGCCGAGCAGTACTTC. Amino acid sequence: CASSSTGIAEQYF.

The chain links TRBV5-1 to TRBJ1-1; a possible D gene is TRBD1 (5 bases). Germline CDR1 and CDR2: SGHRS and YFSETQ. Trimming stripped 0 bases from V and 7 bases from J, with 16 bases between. There are 15 residues in the CDR3. The CDR3 DNA reads TGCGCCAGCAGCTTGGATGGCAGGGTGCCCCTTGAAGCTTTCTTT. It specifies CASSLDGRVPLEAFF. The entire variable domain, with the rest obtained from reference TRBV5-1 and TRBJ1-1, is as follows: KAGVTQTPRYLIKTRGQQVTLSCSPISGHRSVSWYQQTPGQGLQFLFEYFSETQRNKGNFPGRFSGRQFSNSRSEMNVSTLELGDSALYLCASSLDGRVPLEAFFGQGTRLTVV.

This clone appeared once. This sequence joins TRBV2 and TRBJ1-5; 7 bases are shared with TRBD1. The J segment lost 2 bases and the V segment lost 7 bases, leaving 14 bases of the junction unmatched. The germline CDR1 and CDR2 sequences are SNHLY and FYNNEI. This CDR3 region has 17 residues. CDR3 sequence: CASTTLEGALGNQPQHF. CDR3 nucleotide sequence: TGTGCCAGCACTACATTGGAGGGGGCCTTGGGCAATCAGCCCCAGCATTTT.

The V and J genes are TRBV30 and TRBJ2-7; possible D gene TRBD1, 6 bases. The CDR3 runs 13 residues. The V gene lost 2 bases and the J gene lost 3 bases, with 11 bases spanning the gap. The germline CDR1 and CDR2 sequences are GTSNPN and SVGIG (reference sequence). DNA of the CDR3: TGTGCCTGGAGTATAACAGGGCTCTACGAGCAGTACTTC. This gives the protein CAWSITGLYEQYF.

The CDR3 reads CASRGSGGLNTEAFF. The CDR3 coding sequence is TGCGCCAGCAGGGGGAGCGGGGGACTGAACACTGAAGCTTTCTTT. J is TRBJ1-1 and V is TRBV5-1, with a weak D call TRBD1 (5 bases). This CDR3 contains 15 residues. Germline CDR1 is SGHRS and CDR2 is YFSETQ. Trimming removed 5 bases at V and 0 bases at J, with 14 bases between.

This rearrangement joins TRBV7-3 to TRBJ2-3; 9 nucleotides agree with TRBD2. The length of the CDR3 is 15 residues. Germline-derived CDR1 and CDR2 are SGHTA and FQGTGA. V was clipped by 3 bases and J by 2 bases; unmatched bases: 3. This CDR3 is CASSFSGGLTDTQYF. In DNA, the CDR3 is TGTGCCAGCAGCTTTAGCGGGGGCCTCACAGATACGCAGTATTTT.

The gene calls are TRBV5-1 and TRBJ2-5; D not certain. The CDR3 extends over 11 amino acids. V was shortened by 6 bases and J by 5 bases, with 8 bases between the two germline ends. The V gene's germline CDR1 is SGHRS and CDR2 YFSETQ. CDR3 sequence (DNA): TGCGCCAGCACCTTCGGGGAGACCCAGTACTTC. Amino acids: CASTFGETQYF.

The J gene is TRBJ1-3, the V gene TRBV5-6; unclear D gene. Trimming stripped 0 bases from V and 4 bases from J, with 8 bases between. This CDR3 contains 14 residues. The germline V gene encodes CDR1 SGHDT and CDR2 YYEEEE. The CDR3 nucleotides are TGTGCCAGCAGCTTGGGGGCGTTGGGAAACACCATATATTTT. It encodes CASSLGALGNTIYF.

The V and J genes are TRBV6-1 and TRBJ1-5; 10 bases line up with TRBD1. The CDR3 sequence is 16 residues long. The germline CDR1 and CDR2 sequences are MNHNS and SASEGT. J gave up 7 bases and V 1 base, and 7 bases lay outside the gene matches. CDR3 DNA sequence: TGTGCCAGCAGTGAAGTGGACAGGGGGAAAGGGCAGCCCCAGCATTTT. This encodes CASSEVDRGKGQPQHF.

The chain employs TRBV7-2 and TRBJ2-5; 7 nucleotides match TRBD1. The germline V gene encodes CDR1 SGHTA and CDR2 FQGNSA. V shed 7 bases, J shed 2 bases, and the junction held 7 bases outside the gene matches. The CDR3 loop spans 14 amino acids. CDR3 sequence: CASKDRPLQETQYF. Here the CDR3 DNA reads TGTGCCAGCAAGGACAGGCCATTACAAGAGACCCAGTACTTC. Filled out from reference TRBV7-2 and TRBJ2-5, the complete variable domain reads GAGVSQSPSNKVTEKGKDVELRCDPISGHTALYWYRQSLGQGLEFLIYFQGNSAPDKSGLPSDRFSAERTGGSVSTLTIQRTQQEDSAVYLCASKDRPLQETQYFGPGTRLLVL.

J is TRBJ1-1 and V is TRBV11-2; 8 bases line up with TRBD1. The CDR3 loop spans 14 amino acids. The V gene end was trimmed by 6 bases and the J gene end by 7 bases; junction bases not matched to a gene: 10. Germline CDR1 is SGHAT and CDR2 is FQNNGV. Here the CDR3 reads CASRLAGGAGEAFF. The CDR3 nucleotides read TGTGCCAGCAGACTAGCAGGGGGCGCGGGTGAAGCTTTCTTT.

This clone has only one observation. The V gene is TRBV6-5, the J gene TRBJ1-3; unclear D gene. The CDR3 has 14 amino acids. V was pared by 7 bases and J by 0 bases, with 10 bases between. Per germline, CDR1 MNHEY and CDR2 SVGAGI. CDR3 loop: CASTSTVSGNTIYF. The CDR3 bases are TGTGCCAGCACGAGCACCGTCTCTGGAAACACCATATATTTT.

In this sample, this clone turned up once. The chain is built from TRBV6-5 and TRBJ1-4; 8 nucleotides agree with TRBD1. V shed 7 bases and J 9 bases; nucleotides not matched to a gene: 13. The germline gives CDR1 MNHEY, CDR2 SVGAGI. The CDR3 length is 15 residues. The CDR3 loop is CASKDRELANKKLFF. In DNA form, the CDR3 reads TGTGCCAGCAAGGACAGGGAGTTGGCAAATAAAAAACTGTTTTTT.